This T cell receptor (beta chain) originates from a study of blood T cell repertoires in COVID-19. About the study: The United States, Italy and Spain supplied acute and convalescent COVID-19 samples.

The age range of participants was 18 to 89 years, with residence in around 22 US areas. The recovered donors of Cohort 3 showed two negative PCRs, clearance, or symptom resolution. The CDR3 has 14 amino acids. Trimming pared 1 base from V and 2 bases from J, leaving 6 bases between. CDR1 is MNHEY and CDR2 is SVGEGT in the germline V gene. Clones were sequenced by immunoSEQ multiplex PCR, and TCRdb holds only the in-frame ones, with some missing. The sample has under 150,000 clones; roughly four fifths are singletons. The sequence derives from a man aged 25-40 years who had recovered from COVID-19. This chain links TRBV6-2 or TRBV6-3 with TRBJ1-5; no definite D call. The sample taken for sequencing was PBMCs or T cells enriched from blood (not recorded which). The CDR3 coding sequence is TGTGCCAGCAGTTACTTTCTCGGCAATCAGCCCCAGCATTTT. Amino acids: CASSYFLGNQPQHF.